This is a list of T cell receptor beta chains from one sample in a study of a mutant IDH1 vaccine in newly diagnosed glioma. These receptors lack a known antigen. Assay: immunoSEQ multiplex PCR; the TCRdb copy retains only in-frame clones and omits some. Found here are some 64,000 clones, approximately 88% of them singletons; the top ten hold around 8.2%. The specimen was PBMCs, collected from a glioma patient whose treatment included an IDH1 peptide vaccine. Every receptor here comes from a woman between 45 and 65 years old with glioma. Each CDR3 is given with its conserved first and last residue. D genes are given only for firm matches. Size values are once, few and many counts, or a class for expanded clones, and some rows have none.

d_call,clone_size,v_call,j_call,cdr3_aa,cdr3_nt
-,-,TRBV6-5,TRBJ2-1,CASSPGSWVNEQFF,TGTGCCAGCAGTCCCGGATCATGGGTCAATGAGCAGTTCTTC
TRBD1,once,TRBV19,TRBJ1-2,CASSYRGQSYGYTF,TGTGCCAGTAGCTACAGGGGGCAGAGCTATGGCTACACCTTC
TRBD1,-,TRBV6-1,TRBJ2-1,CASSDGPGGSYNEQFF,TGTGCCAGCAGTGACGGTCCAGGGGGCTCCTACAATGAGCAGTTCTTC
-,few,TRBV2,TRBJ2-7,CASSEGPTPYEQYF,TGTGCCAGCAGTGAAGGGCCGACCCCCTACGAGCAGTACTTC
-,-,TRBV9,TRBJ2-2,CASSVVYGGEGGELFF,TGTGCCAGCAGCGTAGTCTACGGGGGCGAAGGCGGGGAGCTGTTTTTT
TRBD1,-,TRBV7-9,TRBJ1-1,CASSWGMDRMNTEAFF,TGTGCCAGCAGCTGGGGGATGGACAGGATGAACACTGAAGCTTTCTTT
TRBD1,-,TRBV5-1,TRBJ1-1,CASSLGTGMSLAFF,TGCGCCAGCAGCTTAGGGACAGGGATGAGTTTGGCTTTCTTT
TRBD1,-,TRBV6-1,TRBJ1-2,CASSPRTGSYGYTF,TGTGCCAGCAGTCCACGGACAGGGTCTTATGGCTACACCTTC
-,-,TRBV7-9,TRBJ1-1,CASSGRDEAFF,TGTGCCAGCAGCGGGCGGGACGAAGCTTTCTTT
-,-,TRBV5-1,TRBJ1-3,CASSLSSGNTIYF,TGCGCCAGCAGCTTGAGCTCTGGAAACACCATATATTTT
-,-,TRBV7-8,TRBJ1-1,CASRGSNTEAFF,TGTGCCAGCCGAGGGTCGAACACTGAAGCTTTCTTT
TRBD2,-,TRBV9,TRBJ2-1,CASSYGGAHNEQFF,TGTGCCAGCAGTTACGGGGGGGCTCACAATGAGCAGTTCTTC
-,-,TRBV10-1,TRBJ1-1,CASSDRRGSKEAFF,TGCGCCAGCAGTGATCGCCGGGGAAGCAAAGAAGCTTTCTTT
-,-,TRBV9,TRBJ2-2,CASSSVPDPTGELFF,TGTGCCAGCAGCTCCGTCCCCGACCCCACCGGGGAGCTGTTTTTT
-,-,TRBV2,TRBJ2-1,CASSRQYNEQFF,TGTGCCAGCAGTCGACAGTACAATGAGCAGTTCTTC
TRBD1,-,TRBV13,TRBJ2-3,CASSLVSGQGGGDTQYF,TGTGCCAGCAGCTTAGTGTCCGGACAGGGGGGGGGAGATACGCAGTATTTT
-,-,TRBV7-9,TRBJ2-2,CASSSIMTGNTGELFF,TGTGCCAGCAGCTCGATCATGACAGGGAACACCGGGGAGCTGTTTTTT
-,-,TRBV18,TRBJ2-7,CASSRNYEQYF,TGTGCCAGCTCACGTAACTACGAGCAGTACTTC
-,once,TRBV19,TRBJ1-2,CASSIADIYGYTF,TGTGCCAGTAGTATAGCCGACATATATGGCTACACCTTC
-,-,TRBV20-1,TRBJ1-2,CSGFGEKGYTF,TGCAGTGGTTTCGGGGAAAAGGGCTACACCTTC
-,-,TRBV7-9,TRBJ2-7,CASSLRGQGPYEQYF,TGTGCCAGCAGCTTAAGGGGTCAGGGACCCTACGAGCAGTACTTC
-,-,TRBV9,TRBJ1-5,CASSAAPTQDQPQHF,TGTGCCAGCAGCGCGGCCCCCACACAGGATCAGCCCCAGCATTTT
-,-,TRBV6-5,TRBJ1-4,CASSNRAQREKLFF,TGTGCCAGCAGTAACCGGGCTCAGAGGGAAAAACTGTTTTTT
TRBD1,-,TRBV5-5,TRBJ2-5,CASSPGTEETQYF,TGTGCCAGCAGCCCCGGGACAGAAGAGACCCAGTACTTC
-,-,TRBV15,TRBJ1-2,CATSGDRANYGYTF,TGTGCCACCAGCGGCGACAGAGCTAACTATGGCTACACCTTC
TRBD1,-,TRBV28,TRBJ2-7,CASSRTGNSYEQYF,TGTGCCAGCAGTAGGACAGGGAATTCCTACGAGCAGTACTTC
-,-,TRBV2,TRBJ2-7,CASSESRERDYEQYF,TGTGCCAGCAGTGAAAGCAGGGAGAGGGACTACGAGCAGTACTTC
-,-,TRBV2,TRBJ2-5,CASSESWIGTQYF,TGTGCCAGCAGTGAATCCTGGATTGGGACCCAGTACTTC
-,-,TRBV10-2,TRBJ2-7,CASSPPFAGSHEQYF,TGCGCCAGCAGTCCCCCCTTCGCAGGGTCCCACGAGCAGTACTTC
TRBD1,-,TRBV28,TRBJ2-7,CASGTGSYEQYF,TGTGCCTCCGGGACAGGGTCATACGAGCAGTACTTC
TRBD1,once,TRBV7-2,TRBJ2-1,CASSSEGRGYNEQFF,TGTGCCAGCAGCTCCGAGGGCAGGGGGTACAATGAGCAGTTCTTC
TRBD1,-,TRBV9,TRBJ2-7,CASSGRTGHYEQYF,TGTGCCAGCAGCGGAAGGACAGGACACTACGAGCAGTACTTC
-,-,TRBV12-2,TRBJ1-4,CASRSAGQHNEKLFF,TGTGCAAGTCGCTCGGCGGGACAACATAATGAAAAACTGTTTTTT
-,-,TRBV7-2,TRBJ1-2,CASSSYRAQDGYTF,TGTGCCAGCAGCTCGTACCGGGCCCAGGATGGCTACACCTTC
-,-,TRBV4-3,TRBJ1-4,CASSQDPRGGSNEKLFF,TGCGCCAGCAGCCAAGATCCGAGGGGGGGGAGCAATGAAAAACTGTTTTTT
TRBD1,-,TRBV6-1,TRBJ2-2,CASSEDAPGGWGGELFF,TGTGCCAGCAGTGAAGATGCGCCAGGGGGCTGGGGCGGGGAGCTGTTTTTT
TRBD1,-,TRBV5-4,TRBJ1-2,CASSRDRGRDGYTF,TGTGCCAGCAGCCGGGACAGGGGGCGGGATGGCTACACCTTC
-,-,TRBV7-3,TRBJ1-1,CASSQTWNTEAFF,TGTGCCAGCAGCCAGACATGGAACACTGAAGCTTTCTTT
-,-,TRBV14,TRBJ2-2,CASSQVASANTGELFF,TGTGCCAGCAGCCAAGTGGCGAGCGCGAACACCGGGGAGCTGTTTTTT
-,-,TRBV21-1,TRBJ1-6,CASSKVVDRLNSPLHF,TGTGCCAGCAGCAAAGTGGTAGACAGGTTGAATTCACCCCTCCACTTT
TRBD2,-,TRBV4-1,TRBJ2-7,CASSNGLGAPGEQYF,TGCGCCAGCAGTAACGGACTAGGGGCACCGGGCGAGCAGTACTTC
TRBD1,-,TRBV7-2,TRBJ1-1,CASSFDRDRVKAFF,TGTGCCAGCAGCTTCGATAGGGACAGGGTAAAAGCTTTCTTT
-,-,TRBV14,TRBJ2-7,CATTRLGTGTYEQYF,TGTGCCACCACCAGACTGGGGACCGGGACCTACGAGCAGTACTTC
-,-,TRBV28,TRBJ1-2,CASSFQGYGYTF,TGTGCCAGCAGTTTCCAGGGGTATGGCTACACCTTC
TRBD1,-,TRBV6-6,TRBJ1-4,CASRPGTDEKLFF,TGTGCCAGCAGACCCGGGACAGATGAAAAACTGTTTTTT
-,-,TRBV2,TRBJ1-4,CASSDRAGYEKLFF,TGTGCCAGCAGTGACCGGGCCGGGTATGAAAAACTGTTTTTT
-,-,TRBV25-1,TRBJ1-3,CASSLTASGNTIYF,TGTGCCAGCAGTTTAACAGCCTCTGGAAACACCATATATTTT
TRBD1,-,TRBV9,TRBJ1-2,CASSVDGRGSGYTF,TGTGCCAGCAGCGTAGACGGCAGGGGGTCTGGCTACACCTTC
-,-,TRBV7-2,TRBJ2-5,CASSLNPRVRETQYF,TGTGCCAGCAGCCTAAACCCCAGGGTCCGGGAGACCCAGTACTTC
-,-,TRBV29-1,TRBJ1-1,CSVQARGMNTEAFF,TGCAGCGTACAGGCTAGGGGTATGAACACTGAAGCTTTCTTT